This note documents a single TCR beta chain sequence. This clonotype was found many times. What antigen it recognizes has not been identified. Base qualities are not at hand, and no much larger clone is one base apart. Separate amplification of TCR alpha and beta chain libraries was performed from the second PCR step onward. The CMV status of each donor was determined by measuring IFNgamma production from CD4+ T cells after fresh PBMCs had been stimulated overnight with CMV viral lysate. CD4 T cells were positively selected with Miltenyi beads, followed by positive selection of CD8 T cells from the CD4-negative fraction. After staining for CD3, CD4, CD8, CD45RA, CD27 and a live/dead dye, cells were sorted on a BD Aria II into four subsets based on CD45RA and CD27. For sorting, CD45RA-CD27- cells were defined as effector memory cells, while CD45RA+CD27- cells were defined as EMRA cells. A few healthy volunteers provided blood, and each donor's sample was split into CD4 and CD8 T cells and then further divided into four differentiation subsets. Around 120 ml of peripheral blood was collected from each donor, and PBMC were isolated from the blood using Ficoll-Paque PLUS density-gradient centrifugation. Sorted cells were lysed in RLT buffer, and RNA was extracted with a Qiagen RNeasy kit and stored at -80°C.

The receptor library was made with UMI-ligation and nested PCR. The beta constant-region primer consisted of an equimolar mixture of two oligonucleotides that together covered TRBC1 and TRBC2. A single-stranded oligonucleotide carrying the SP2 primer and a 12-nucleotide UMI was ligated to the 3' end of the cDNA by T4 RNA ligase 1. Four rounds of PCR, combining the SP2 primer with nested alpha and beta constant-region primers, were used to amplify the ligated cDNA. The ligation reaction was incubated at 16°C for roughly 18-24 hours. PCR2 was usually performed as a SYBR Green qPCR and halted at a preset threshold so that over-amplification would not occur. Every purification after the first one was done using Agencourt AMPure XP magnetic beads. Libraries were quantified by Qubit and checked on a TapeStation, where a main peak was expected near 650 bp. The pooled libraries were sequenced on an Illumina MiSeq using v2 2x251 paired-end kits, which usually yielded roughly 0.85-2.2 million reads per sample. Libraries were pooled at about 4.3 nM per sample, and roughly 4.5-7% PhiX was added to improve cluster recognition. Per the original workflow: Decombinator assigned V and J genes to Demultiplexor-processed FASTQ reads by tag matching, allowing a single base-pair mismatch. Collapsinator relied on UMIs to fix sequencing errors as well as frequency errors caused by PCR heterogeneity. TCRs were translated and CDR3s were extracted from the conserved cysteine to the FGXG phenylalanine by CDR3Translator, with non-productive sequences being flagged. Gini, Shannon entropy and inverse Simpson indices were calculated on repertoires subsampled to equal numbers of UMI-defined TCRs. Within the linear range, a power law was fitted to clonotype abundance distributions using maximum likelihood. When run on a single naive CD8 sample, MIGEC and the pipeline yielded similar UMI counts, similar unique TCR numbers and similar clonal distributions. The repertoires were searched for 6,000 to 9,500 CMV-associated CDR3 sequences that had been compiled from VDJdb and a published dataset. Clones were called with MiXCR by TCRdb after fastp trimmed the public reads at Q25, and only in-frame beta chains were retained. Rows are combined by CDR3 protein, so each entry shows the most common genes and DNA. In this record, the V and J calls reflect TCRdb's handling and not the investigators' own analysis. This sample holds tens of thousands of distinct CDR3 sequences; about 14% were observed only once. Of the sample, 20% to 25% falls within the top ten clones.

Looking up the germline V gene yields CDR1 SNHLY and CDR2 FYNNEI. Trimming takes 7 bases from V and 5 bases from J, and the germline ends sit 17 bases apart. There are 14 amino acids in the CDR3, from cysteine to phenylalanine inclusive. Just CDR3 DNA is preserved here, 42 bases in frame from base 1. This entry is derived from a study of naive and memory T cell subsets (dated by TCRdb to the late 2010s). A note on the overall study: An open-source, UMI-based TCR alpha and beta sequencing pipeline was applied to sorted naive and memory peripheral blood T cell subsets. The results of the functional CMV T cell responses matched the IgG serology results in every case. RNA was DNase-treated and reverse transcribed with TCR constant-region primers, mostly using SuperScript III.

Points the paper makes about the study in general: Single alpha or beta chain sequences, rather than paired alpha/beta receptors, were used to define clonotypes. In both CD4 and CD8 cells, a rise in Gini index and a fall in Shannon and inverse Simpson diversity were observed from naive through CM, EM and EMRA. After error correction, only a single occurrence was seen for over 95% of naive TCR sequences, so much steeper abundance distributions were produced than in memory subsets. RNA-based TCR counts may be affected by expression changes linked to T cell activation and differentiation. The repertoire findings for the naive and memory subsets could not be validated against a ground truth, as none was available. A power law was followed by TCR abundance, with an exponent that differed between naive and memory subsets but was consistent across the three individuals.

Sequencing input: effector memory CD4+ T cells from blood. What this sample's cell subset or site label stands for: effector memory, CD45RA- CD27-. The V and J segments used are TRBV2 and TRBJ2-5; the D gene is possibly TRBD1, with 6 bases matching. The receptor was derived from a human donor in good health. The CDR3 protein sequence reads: CASKGITGSETQYF. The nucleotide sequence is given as TGTGCCAGCAAAGGGATCACAGGGTCCGAGACCCAGTACTTC.